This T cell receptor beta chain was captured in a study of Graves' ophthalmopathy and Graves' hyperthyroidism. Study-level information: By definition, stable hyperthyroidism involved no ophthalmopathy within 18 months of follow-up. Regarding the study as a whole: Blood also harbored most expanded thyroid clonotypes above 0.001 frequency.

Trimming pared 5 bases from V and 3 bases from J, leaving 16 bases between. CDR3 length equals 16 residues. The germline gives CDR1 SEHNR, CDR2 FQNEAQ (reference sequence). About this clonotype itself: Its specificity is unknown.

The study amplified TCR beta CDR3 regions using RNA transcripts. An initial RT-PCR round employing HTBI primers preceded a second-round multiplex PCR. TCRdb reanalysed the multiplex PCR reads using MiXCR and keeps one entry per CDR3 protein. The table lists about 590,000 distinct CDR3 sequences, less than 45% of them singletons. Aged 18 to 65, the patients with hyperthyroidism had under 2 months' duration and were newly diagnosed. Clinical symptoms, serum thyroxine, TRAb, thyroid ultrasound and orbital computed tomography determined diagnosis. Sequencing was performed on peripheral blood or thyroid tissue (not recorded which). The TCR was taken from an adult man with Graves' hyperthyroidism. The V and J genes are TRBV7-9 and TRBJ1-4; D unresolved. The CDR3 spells CASSALAGGSNEKLFF. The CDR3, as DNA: TGTGCCAGCAGCGCTCTCGCGGGAGGATCTAATGAAAAACTGTTTTTT.